This T cell receptor (beta chain) emerged from a study of T cells in Graves' hyperthyroidism and ophthalmopathy. Broader study findings: Stable hyperthyroidism and ophthalmopathy were separated using 13 V-J signatures. Model output signaled ophthalmopathy a median roughly 6 months ahead of onset.

TCR beta CDR3 regions were amplified from RNA. Initially, a first-round RT-PCR of the TCR CDR3 employed the HTBI primer set. TCRdb reanalysed the multiplex PCR reads using MiXCR and keeps one entry per CDR3 protein. The sample lists around 580,000 distinct CDR3 sequences, 16% occurring once. Germline values: CDR1 SGDLS, CDR2 YYNGEE. Trimming cost V 1 base and J 2 bases; bases outside gene matches: 13. The CDR3 length is 18 residues. This clonotype has more than one count but fewer than ten. Its antigen is undetermined. Hyperthyroidism in the patients, aged 18 to 65, was newly diagnosed and under 2 months in duration.

The J gene is TRBJ2-3, the V gene TRBV9; 7 bases line up with TRBD2. The sample was blood. The clonotype originates from a woman younger than 35 with Graves' hyperthyroidism. The DNA of the CDR3 is TGTGCCAGCAGCGTAAGTGGGAGGGCGGGGAGCCCCACAGATACGCAGTATTTT. Protein sequence: CASSVSGRAGSPTDTQYF.